A single sample is the source of the 19 T cell receptor beta chains below, sequenced in a study of CD8+ T cells in alopecia areata (dated by TCRdb to the late 2010s). Interpreted using the paper, the time point label stands for: around 29 days on oral tofacitinib. Explained via the paper, the treatment or condition label denotes: oral pan-JAK inhibitor, 5-10 mg twice daily. The receptor library was made with the immunoSEQ multiplex PCR assay. For TCR sequencing, RNA was extracted from every sample and reverse transcribed into cDNA to serve as template. TCRdb re-hosts the immuneACCESS table, in-frame sequences only. Its copies lack some clones; in the studies checked, an unresolved V gene accounts for under half of them, and the cause for the rest is not known. This sample holds more than 150,000 clones; 45% to 75% were observed only once. Together, the top ten hold roughly 3.3% of the sample. The specimen was CD4+ T cells sorted from blood, collected at week 4, from a patient treated with tofacitinib. All receptors come from a human donor with alopecia areata.

This rearrangement joins TRBV18 to TRBJ2-3; unclear D gene. V lost 6 bases, J lost 4 bases, and 14 bases lay in between. CDR3 size: 14 residues. CDR1 and CDR2 from the germline V gene are KGHSH and LQKENI. The CDR3 bases are TGTGCCAGCTCCGACCAAAAGGGATCAGATACGCAGTATTTT. This encodes CASSDQKGSDTQYF.

The J gene is TRBJ2-5, the V gene TRBV7-2, with 8 bases lining up with TRBD2. The V and J ends lost 6 bases and 0 bases, in that order; junction bases with no gene match: 6. The CDR3 has 15 residues. Germline loops: CDR1 SGHTA, CDR2 FQGNSA. The CDR3, as DNA: TGTGCCAGCAGTTCAAGCGGGGGCTACCAAGAGACCCAGTACTTC. Protein: CASSSSGGYQETQYF.

Points on this clone: The sample holds other DNA sequences that translate to the same CDR3. This chain uses TRBV20-1 with TRBJ2-3; D not certain. The germline CDR1 and CDR2 sequences are DFQATT and SNEGSKA (reference sequence). This CDR3 is built from 11 residues. Trimming took 3 bases from V and 6 from J, leaving 7 bases between them. The chain's CDR3 is CSASARDTQYF. The DNA for the CDR3 is TGCAGTGCTAGTGCCCGGGATACGCAGTATTTT.

The rearrangement uses TRBV10-3 and TRBJ1-6, with 7 bases matching TRBD1. Unmatched junction bases numbered 5, after V lost 7 bases and J lost 5 bases. This CDR3 region has 14 residues. Germline V gene sequence: CDR1 ENHRY, CDR2 SYGVKD. CDR3 loop: CAIKGARDNSPLHF. For the CDR3, the DNA is TGTGCCATCAAGGGGGCCCGAGATAATTCACCCCTCCACTTT.

The V gene is TRBV6-5, the J gene TRBJ2-7; TRBD1 matches 7 bases. The germline V gene encodes CDR1 MNHEY and CDR2 SVGAGI. The V and J ends lost 6 bases and 3 bases, in that order; junction bases with no gene match: 11. The CDR3 has 15 residues. In DNA, the CDR3 is TGTGCCAGCAGGAAGAACTTACGGGACAGCTACGAGCAGTACTTC. The encoded protein is CASRKNLRDSYEQYF.

This chain links TRBV9 with TRBJ1-2; D gene ambiguous. This CDR3 has 14 residues. Trimming took off 0 bases at V and 0 bases at J, with 6 bases between the two ends. In germline, CDR1 is SGDLS, CDR2 YYNGEE. Here the CDR3 DNA reads TGTGCCAGCAGCGTAGGCATTACTAACTATGGCTACACCTTC. The encoded protein is CASSVGITNYGYTF.

This clone was counted between two and nine times. This chain joins TRBV6-6 and TRBJ2-7, with a possible D match to TRBD1 (6 bases). V lost 10 bases and J lost 4, with 20 bases in between. The V gene's germline CDR1 is MNHNY and CDR2 SVGAGI (reference sequence). This CDR3 comprises 14 residues. The CDR3 bases are TGTGCCATCGCAACGGGCAGGGGCCAGTACGAGCAGTACTTC. It translates to CAIATGRGQYEQYF.

The rearrangement uses TRBV30 and TRBJ1-2; 12 nucleotides match TRBD1. Germline-derived CDR1 and CDR2 are GTSNPN and SVGIG (reference sequence). The CDR3 loop spans 16 amino acids. The J segment lost 7 bases and the V segment lost 3 bases, leaving 12 bases of the junction unmatched. DNA of the CDR3: TGTGCCTGGAGCGTGACCCCGGGACAGGGGGCAGTTGGCTACACCTTC. Protein: CAWSVTPGQGAVGYTF.

J is TRBJ2-5 and V is TRBV14; no firm D call. Germline CDR1 SGHDN, CDR2 FVKESK. This CDR3 region has 11 residues. Between the trimmed V and J ends, which lost 2 bases and 7 bases, there was a span of 5 bases. In nucleotides, the CDR3 is TGTGCCAGCAGCCAAAAGGGGACCCAGTACTTC. This sequence encodes CASSQKGTQYF.

The V and J genes are TRBV30 and TRBJ1-6; TRBD1 matches at 7 bases. The CDR3 totals 12 residues. The ends lost 4 bases at V and 9 bases at J; junction bases unmatched: 3. The germline CDR1 and CDR2 sequences are GTSNPN and SVGIG (reference sequence). CDR3 sequence: CAWIRGGSPLHF. The CDR3 DNA is TGTGCCTGGATCAGGGGGGGTTCACCCCTCCACTTT. The full variable domain, with the rest looked up from reference TRBV30 and TRBJ1-6, is SQTIHQWPATLVQPVGSPLSLECTVEGTSNPNLYWYRQAAGRGLQLLFYSVGIGQISSEVPQNLSASRPQDRQFILSSKKLLLSDSGFYLCAWIRGGSPLHFGNGTRLTVT.

V gene TRBV27 combines with J gene TRBJ1-2, with a tentative D call TRBD1 (6 bases). The germline V gene has CDR1 MNHEY and CDR2 SMNVEV (reference sequence). Trimming shortened V by 0 bases and J by 8 bases, and 22 bases separated the two germline ends. CDR3 length: 17 amino acids. CDR3 protein: CASSLSALRQGPMGYTF. CDR3 in DNA: TGTGCCAGCAGTTTATCCGCCCTTAGGCAGGGGCCTATGGGCTACACCTTC.

CDR3 loop: CAWRGGGSYNEQFF. The CDR3 nucleotides are TGTGCCTGGAGGGGCGGGGGGTCCTACAATGAGCAGTTCTTC. This chain connects TRBV30 to TRBJ2-1; TRBD2 matches at 8 bases. Germline-derived CDR1 and CDR2 are GTSNPN and SVGIG (reference sequence). V lost 3 bases and J lost 1; bases outside the gene matches: 2. This CDR3 contains 14 residues.

The chain joins TRBV30 to TRBJ1-5; the D gene is possibly TRBD1 (6 bases). The V end was cut by 2 bases, the J end by 7 bases, with 15 bases between. The CDR3 runs to 14 residues. CDR1 is GTSNPN, CDR2 SVGIG, per germline (reference sequence). The CDR3 bases are TGTGCCTGGAGTACACAGGGAGAAGGACAGCCCCAGCATTTT. It encodes CAWSTQGEGQPQHF.

CDR3 nucleotide sequence: TGTGCCAGCTCACCACCTCAGGGTGAAGTCTATGGCTACACCTTC. It encodes CASSPPQGEVYGYTF. The chain is built from TRBV18 and TRBJ1-2; weak D call: TRBD1 (5 bases). The CDR3 has 15 residues. The V gene lost 0 bases and the J gene lost 4 bases, with 12 bases spanning the gap. Germline V CDR1 and CDR2: KGHSH, LQKENI.

The chain recombines TRBV7-8 with TRBJ2-3; D remains ambiguous. The germline V and J ends were trimmed by 6 bases and 3 bases, with 10 bases remaining between them. The CDR3 sequence is 13 residues long. CDR1 is SGHVS and CDR2 is FQNEAQ in the germline V gene. The CDR3 loop is CASSFVGTDTQYF. CDR3 bases: TGTGCCAGCAGTTTCGTGGGGACAGATACGCAGTATTTT.

To note about this clone: This sequence may be a read error, since a much larger clone differs from it by one base. The same CDR3 is also encoded by other DNA sequences in this sample. The gene calls are TRBV7-2 and TRBJ2-1; a possible D gene is TRBD1 (6 bases). V lost 5 bases, J lost 4 bases, and 9 bases lay in between. The CDR3 contains 13 residues. The germline gives CDR1 SGHTA, CDR2 FQGNSA. The CDR3 spells CASSATGYNEQFF. CDR3 nucleotide sequence: TGTGCCAGCAGCGCTACAGGGTACAATGAGCAGTTCTTC.

The chain employs TRBV7-9 and TRBJ1-1; D gene ambiguous. This CDR3 is 13 amino acids long. CDR1 is SEHNR, CDR2 FQNEAQ, per germline (reference sequence). The V end was cut by 5 bases, the J end by 1 base, with 8 bases between. The CDR3, as DNA: TGTGCCAGCAGCGAAACACGGAACACTGAAGCTTTCTTT. Translated: CASSETRNTEAFF.

This clone was counted between two and nine times. CDR3: CASNPTGGPYNEQFF. Here the CDR3 DNA reads TGTGCCAGTAACCCGACAGGGGGACCCTACAATGAGCAGTTCTTC. V and J are TRBV19 and TRBJ2-1; TRBD1 agrees at 9 bases. The CDR3 spans 15 residues. Germline CDR1 and CDR2: LNHDA and SQIVND (reference sequence). The J segment lost 2 bases and the V segment lost 7 bases, leaving 6 bases of the junction unmatched.

This clone was detected a few times. The rearrangement links TRBV30 to TRBJ1-5; 8 nucleotides agree with TRBD1. Germline lookup yields CDR1 GTSNPN and CDR2 SVGIG (reference sequence). This CDR3 spans 17 amino acids. The junction had 15 bases not matched to a gene; V was cut back by 2 bases and J by 6 bases. The CDR3 here is CAWSPGQGERNAQPQHF. The CDR3 region has the DNA TGTGCCTGGAGTCCCGGACAGGGTGAGAGAAACGCTCAGCCCCAGCATTTT.